Ten or more counts support the clone carrying this T cell receptor (beta chain). Antigen specificity is unknown. The sample belongs to a study of T cells after yellow fever vaccination. Study results and limitations: The booster response re-showed most primary clones: 96% CD4, roughly 91% CD8. Weaker in magnitude, the secondary response showed a faster peak on day 5 versus 15.

TCRdb re-derived calls from the 5' RACE reads in MiXCR, one entry per CDR3 protein. Here the sample spans tens of thousands of distinct CDR3 sequences, around 6.5% being singletons. This sequence was found in a man in his late teens or twenties who received the YFV17D yellow fever vaccine. The sample consisted of CD8+ T cells sorted from PBMCs, taken 5 days after the first yellow fever vaccination.

This CDR3 is CASSLSNEQFF. The CDR3 DNA reads as TGTGCCAGCAGCTTGTCCAATGAGCAGTTCTTC. The chain is built from TRBV5-4 and TRBJ2-1; D call uncertain. The germline V gene encodes CDR1 SGHNT and CDR2 YYREEE (reference sequence). The CDR3 sequence is 11 residues long. Deletions cut 1 base from V and 6 bases from J, with 2 bases between.